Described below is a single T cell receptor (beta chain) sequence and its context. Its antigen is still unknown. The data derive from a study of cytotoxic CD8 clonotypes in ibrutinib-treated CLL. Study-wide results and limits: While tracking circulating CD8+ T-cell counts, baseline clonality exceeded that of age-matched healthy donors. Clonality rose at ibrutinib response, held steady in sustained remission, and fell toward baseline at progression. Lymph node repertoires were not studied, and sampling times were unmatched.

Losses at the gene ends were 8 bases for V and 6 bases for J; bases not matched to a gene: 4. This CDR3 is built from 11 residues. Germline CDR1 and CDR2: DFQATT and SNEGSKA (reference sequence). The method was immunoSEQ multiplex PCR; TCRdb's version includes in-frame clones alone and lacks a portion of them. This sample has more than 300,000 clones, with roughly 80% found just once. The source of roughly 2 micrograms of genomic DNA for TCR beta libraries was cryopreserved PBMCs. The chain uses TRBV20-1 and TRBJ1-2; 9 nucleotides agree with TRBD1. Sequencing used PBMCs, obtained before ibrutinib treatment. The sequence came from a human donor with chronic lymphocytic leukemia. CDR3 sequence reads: CSTQGAHGYTF. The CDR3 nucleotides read TGCAGTACACAGGGGGCGCATGGCTACACCTTC.